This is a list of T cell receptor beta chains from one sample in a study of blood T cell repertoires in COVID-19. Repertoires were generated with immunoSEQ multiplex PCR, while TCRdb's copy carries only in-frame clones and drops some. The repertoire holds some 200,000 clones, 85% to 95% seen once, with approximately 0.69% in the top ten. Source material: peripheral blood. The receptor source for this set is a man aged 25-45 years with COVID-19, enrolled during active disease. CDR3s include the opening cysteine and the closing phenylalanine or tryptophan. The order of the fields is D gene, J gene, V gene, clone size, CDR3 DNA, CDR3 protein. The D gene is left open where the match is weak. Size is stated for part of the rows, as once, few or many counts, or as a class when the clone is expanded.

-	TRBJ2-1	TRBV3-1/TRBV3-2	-	TGTGCCAGCAGCCAAGAGAGTGAGCAGTTCTTC	CASSQESEQFF
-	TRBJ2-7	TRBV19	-	TGTGCCAGTAGTATAACAGGGTCCTACGAGCAGTACTTC	CASSITGSYEQYF
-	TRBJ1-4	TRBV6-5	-	TGTGCCAGCAGTTACGGGGGGGATCGTGAAAAACTGTTTTTT	CASSYGGDREKLFF
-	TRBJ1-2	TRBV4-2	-	TGTGCCAGCAGCCAAGATGGGGAGGGCCAATGGGGCTATGGCTACACCTTC	CASSQDGEGQWGYGYTF
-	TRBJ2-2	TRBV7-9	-	TGTGCCAGCAGCAACCAAGGGGGTGGCACCGGGGAGCTGTTTTTT	CASSNQGGGTGELFF
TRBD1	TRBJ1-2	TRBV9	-	TGTGCCAGCAGCGAACAGGGGTTTCGCGGCTACACCTTC	CASSEQGFRGYTF
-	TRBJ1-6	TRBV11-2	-	TGTGCCAGCAGCTTAGGCAGCTCCTATAATTCACCCCTCCACTTT	CASSLGSSYNSPLHF
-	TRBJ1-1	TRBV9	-	TGTGCCAGCAGCCCTAACAGGGAGCCACTTCCTGAAGCTTTCTTT	CASSPNREPLPEAFF
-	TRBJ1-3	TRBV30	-	TGTGCCTGGAGTGGACAGGCTTACTCTGGAAACACCATATATTTT	CAWSGQAYSGNTIYF
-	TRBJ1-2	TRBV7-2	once	TGTGCCAGCAGCTTACTCGGGTCTATAACTATATATGGCTACACCTTC	CASSLLGSITIYGYTF
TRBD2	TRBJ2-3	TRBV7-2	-	TGTGCCAGCAGCTTAGGGGGGGCTAGCGGGGTCGCGCAGTATTTT	CASSLGGASGVAQYF
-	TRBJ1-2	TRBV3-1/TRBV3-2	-	TGTGCCAGCAGCCAAGCAGGGGCCTATGGCTACACCTTC	CASSQAGAYGYTF
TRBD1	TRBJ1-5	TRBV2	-	TGTGCCAGCAGTCTGCAGGGGGCCGAGTTTCAGCCCCAGCATTTT	CASSLQGAEFQPQHF
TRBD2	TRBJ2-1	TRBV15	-	TGTGCCACCAGCCCTATGGCCTCGGGGGGGGTCAATGAGCAGTTCTTC	CATSPMASGGVNEQFF
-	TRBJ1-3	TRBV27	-	TGTGCCAGCAGTGGAGGGAGCTCTGGAAACACCATATATTTT	CASSGGSSGNTIYF
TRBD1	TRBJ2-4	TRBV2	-	TGTGCCAGCAGGGACCGGGACAGGGGTAACATTCAGTACTTC	CASRDRDRGNIQYF
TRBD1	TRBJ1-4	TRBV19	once	TGTGCCAGTAGTCTCTACAGGGGAGGAAGTGAAAAACTGTTTTTT	CASSLYRGGSEKLFF
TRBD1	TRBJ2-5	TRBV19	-	TGTGCCACTCCGGGACAGGGTTGTGAGACCCAGTACTTC	CATPGQGCETQYF
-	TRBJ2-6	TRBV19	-	TGTGCCACCGGGGTAGATGGGGCCAACGTCCTGACTTTC	CATGVDGANVLTF
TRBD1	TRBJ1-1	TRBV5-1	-	TGCGCCAGCAGCTTGTCGGGACAGGGAACCACTGAAGCTTTCTTT	CASSLSGQGTTEAFF
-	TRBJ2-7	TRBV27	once	TGTGCCAGCAAAAAGGGGGACGCCTACGAGCAGTACTTC	CASKKGDAYEQYF
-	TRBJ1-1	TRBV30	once	TGTGCCTGGACCTGGACAGAAAACACTGAAGCTTTCTTT	CAWTWTENTEAFF
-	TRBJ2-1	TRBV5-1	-	TGCGCCAGCAGCTTGGGGCAGGTAGTCAATGAGCAGTTCTTC	CASSLGQVVNEQFF
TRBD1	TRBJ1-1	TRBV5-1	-	TGCGCCAGCAGCCTACAGGGGACGGCTGAAGCTTTCTTT	CASSLQGTAEAFF
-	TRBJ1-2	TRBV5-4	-	TGTGCCAGCAGCCCCTCAGGGTCCGGGCTTAACTATGGCTACACCTTC	CASSPSGSGLNYGYTF
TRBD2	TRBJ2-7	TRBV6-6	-	TGTGCCAGCAGTCATAGCGGGGGGGCTAATTACGAGCAGTACTTC	CASSHSGGANYEQYF
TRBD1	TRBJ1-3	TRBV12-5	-	TGTGCTAGTGGTTTGGTTCGGACAGGACGCTCTGGAAACACCATATATTTT	CASGLVRTGRSGNTIYF
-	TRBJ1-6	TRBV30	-	TGTGCCTGGAGGCCGGGTGGTAATTCACCCCTCCACTTT	CAWRPGGNSPLHF
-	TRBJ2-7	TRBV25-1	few	TGTGCCAGCAGTGACAGTATGTCCTCCTACGAGCAGTACTTC	CASSDSMSSYEQYF
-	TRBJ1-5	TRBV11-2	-	TGTGCCAGCAGCTTAGACCAAATCGGGAATCAGCCCCAGCATTTT	CASSLDQIGNQPQHF
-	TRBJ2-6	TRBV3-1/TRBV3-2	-	TGTGCCAGCAGCCAAGGTTCAGACTCTGGGGCCAACGTCCTGACTTTC	CASSQGSDSGANVLTF
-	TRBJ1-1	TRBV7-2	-	TGTGCCAGCAGCTTAGTAACGGAGGGACCGACAGTGAACACTGAAGCTTTCTTT	CASSLVTEGPTVNTEAFF
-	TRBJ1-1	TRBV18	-	TGTGCCAGCTCGCCCGACAGCGAGAACACTGAAGCTTTCTTT	CASSPDSENTEAFF
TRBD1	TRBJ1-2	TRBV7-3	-	TGTGCCAGCAGCTTATCGGGGACAGGGTTTGGCTACACCTTC	CASSLSGTGFGYTF
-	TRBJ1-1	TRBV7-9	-	TGTGCCAGCAGCCCCCGGAGCACCACTGAAGCTTTCTTT	CASSPRSTTEAFF
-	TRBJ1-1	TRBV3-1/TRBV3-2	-	TGTGCCAGCAGCCAAGCAGGGCATAGGACTGAAGCTTTCTTT	CASSQAGHRTEAFF
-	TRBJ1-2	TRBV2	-	TGTGCCAGCAGCGCAACCGGCGGGGGTGGCTACACCTTC	CASSATGGGGYTF
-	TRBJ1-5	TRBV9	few	TGTGCCAGCAGCAGGAAGGGGGGGGCCGATCAGCCCCAGCATTTT	CASSRKGGADQPQHF
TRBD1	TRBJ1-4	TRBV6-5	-	TGTGCCAGCAGTTACTTCGGGACAGGGGCTGAAAAACTGTTTTTT	CASSYFGTGAEKLFF
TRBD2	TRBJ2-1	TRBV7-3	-	TGTGCCAGCAGCCCTACTAGCGGGGGGTTGGAGGAGCAGTTCTTC	CASSPTSGGLEEQFF
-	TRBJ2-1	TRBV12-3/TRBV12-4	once	TGTGCCAGCAGTACACACAATGAGCAGTTCTTC	CASSTHNEQFF
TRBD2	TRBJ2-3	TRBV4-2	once	TGTGCCAGCAGCCCGAATCCGGGACTAGCGGGAGCAGATACGCAGTATTTT	CASSPNPGLAGADTQYF
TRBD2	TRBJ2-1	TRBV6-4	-	TGTGCCAGCAGTGTCGAAGCGGGGACGTATGAGCAGTTCTTC	CASSVEAGTYEQFF
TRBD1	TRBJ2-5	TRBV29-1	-	TGCAGCGTTGAAGATCGGGGACAGGGAGAGACCCAGTACTTC	CSVEDRGQGETQYF
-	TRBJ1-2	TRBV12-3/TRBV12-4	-	TGTGCCAGCAGTCTTAACTATGGCTACACCTTC	CASSLNYGYTF
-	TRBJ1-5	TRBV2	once	TGTGCCAGCAGTAGTGCCGCGCGGGATCAGCCCCAGCATTTT	CASSSAARDQPQHF
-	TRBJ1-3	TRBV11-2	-	TGTGCCAGCACCTCGTACGGCGGCACTGGAAACACCATATATTTT	CASTSYGGTGNTIYF
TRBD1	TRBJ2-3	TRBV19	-	TGTGCCAGTAGGACGACAGGGGTGGCCACAGATACGCAGTATTTT	CASRTTGVATDTQYF
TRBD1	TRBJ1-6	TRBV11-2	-	TGTGCCAGCAGCTCCCTGACAGGGCGTTCGGGCCTCCACTTT	CASSSLTGRSGLHF
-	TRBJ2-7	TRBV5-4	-	TGTGCCAGCAGCTGGACTACCTCCTACGAGCAGTACTTC	CASSWTTSYEQYF
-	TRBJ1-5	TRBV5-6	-	TGTGCCAGCAGCCCCGGGGGATATCAGCCCCAGCATTTT	CASSPGGYQPQHF